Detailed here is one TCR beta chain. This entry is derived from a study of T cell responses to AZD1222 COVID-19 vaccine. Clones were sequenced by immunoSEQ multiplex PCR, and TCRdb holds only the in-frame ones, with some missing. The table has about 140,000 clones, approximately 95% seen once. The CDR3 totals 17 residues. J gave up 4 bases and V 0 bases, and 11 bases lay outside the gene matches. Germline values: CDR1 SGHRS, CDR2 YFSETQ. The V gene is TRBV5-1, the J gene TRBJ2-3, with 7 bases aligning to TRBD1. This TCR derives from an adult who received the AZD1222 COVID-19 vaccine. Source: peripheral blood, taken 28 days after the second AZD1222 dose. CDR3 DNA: TGCGCCAGCAGCTTGGCCTGGGTAGGGGGCCTATCAGATACGCAGTATTTT. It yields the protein CASSLAWVGGLSDTQYF.